This T cell receptor (beta chain) was found in a study of early T cells in non-severe SARS-CoV-2 infection. Study summary: Sequencing of bulk RNA from unsorted whole blood was done, without chain pairing.

Individually, cDNA molecules had unique molecular identifiers attached to them. TCRdb re-called the 5' RACE reads through MiXCR, storing one row per CDR3 protein. Of 45,000 to 75,000 distinct CDR3 sequences listed, 5.5% to 6.5% are singletons. The origin of this receptor is an adult who was a healthcare worker with PCR-confirmed SARS-CoV-2 infection or an uninfected control (not recorded which). The sample consisted of whole blood.

The CDR3 region has the DNA TGTGCCAGCAGCTTACTCGGACAGGGCCGCTACACCTTC. Translating gives CASSLLGQGRYTF. The chain has TRBV7-6 and TRBJ1-2; the match to TRBD1 covers 8 bases. The V and J ends lost 2 bases and 9 bases, in that order; junction bases with no gene match: 5. Germline V gene sequence: CDR1 SGHVS, CDR2 FNYEAQ. CDR3 size: 13 residues.